The 13 T cell receptor beta chains reported below all come from one sample, sequenced in a study of shared clonotypes between healthy human individuals. The repertoire was sequenced with immunoSEQ multiplex PCR; TCRdb's copy has only in-frame clones and lacks some. The table lists some 2,000,000 clones, under 97% of them singletons. Sequenced input: naive CD4+ T cells sorted from blood. Sample subset: CD45RA+ positively selected. All receptors come from a man aged 18 to 29 in good health.

The rearrangement uses TRBV20-1 and TRBJ2-7, with D uncertain. The length of the CDR3 is 11 residues. The V and J ends lost 2 bases and 5 bases respectively, with 7 bases between them. From germline, CDR1 is DFQATT and CDR2 SNEGSKA (reference sequence). The CDR3, as DNA: TGCAGTGCTAGATCCGACCACGAGCAGTACTTC. Protein product: CSARSDHEQYF.

V usage is TRBV7-2 and J usage is TRBJ2-5, with D tentatively TRBD2 (5 bases). With 1 base removed from V and 2 bases from J, the gap between germline ends came to 14 bases. Germline V gene data show CDR1 as SGHTA and CDR2 as FQGNSA. The CDR3 covers 16 residues. CDR3 DNA sequence: TGTGCCAGCAGCTTAGTCCCCCTAGCCCTTCAAGAGACCCAGTACTTC. Translation gives CASSLVPLALQETQYF. Filled out from reference TRBV7-2 and TRBJ2-5, the complete variable domain reads GAGVSQSPSNKVTEKGKDVELRCDPISGHTALYWYRQSLGQGLEFLIYFQGNSAPDKSGLPSDRFSAERTGGSVSTLTIQRTQQEDSAVYLCASSLVPLALQETQYFGPGTRLLVL.

V gene TRBV5-4 combines with J gene TRBJ2-3; D is unresolved. The germline gives CDR1 SGHNT, CDR2 YYREEE (reference sequence). Trimming took 6 bases from V and 2 from J, leaving 13 bases between them. This CDR3 region has 14 residues. CDR3 residues: CASTDGPNTDTQYF. For the CDR3, the DNA is TGTGCCAGCACCGATGGTCCGAACACAGATACGCAGTATTTT.

CDR3 sequence reads: CASSYSGIPTDTQYF. Here the CDR3 DNA reads TGTGCCAGCAGTTACTCGGGGATCCCAACAGATACGCAGTATTTT. The rearrangement joins TRBV6-6 to TRBJ2-3; D not resolved. V lost 0 bases and J 3 bases, leaving 10 bases between the germline ends. This CDR3 has 15 amino acids. CDR1 MNHNY and CDR2 SVGAGI come from the germline V gene (reference sequence).

The chain links TRBV7-2 to TRBJ1-5; weak D call: TRBD1 (5 bases). Germline assignment: CDR1 SGHTA and CDR2 FQGNSA. Trimming removed 5 bases at V and 4 bases at J, with 12 bases between. The CDR3 sequence is 14 residues long. CDR3 residues: CASSTGPGNQPQHF. The CDR3 nucleotides are TGTGCCAGCAGCACTGGGCCAGGGAATCAGCCCCAGCATTTT.

The chain links TRBV4-2 to TRBJ2-5; a possible D gene is TRBD1 (6 bases). The germline V gene has CDR1 LGHNA and CDR2 YNFKEQ. Trimming took 1 base from V and 3 from J, leaving 12 bases between them. CDR3 size: 15 residues. CDR3 DNA: TGTGCCAGCAGCCAAGCATTTACAGGGAAAGAGACCCAGTACTTC. Translation: CASSQAFTGKETQYF.

This chain links TRBV2 with TRBJ2-1, with D unresolved. CDR1 SNHLY and CDR2 FYNNEI come from the germline V gene. This CDR3 region has 11 residues. Trimming cost V 8 bases and J 8 bases, with 10 bases left between them. This CDR3 is CASAKEYEQFF. The CDR3 coding sequence is TGTGCCAGCGCCAAGGAGTATGAGCAGTTCTTC.

Details on this clone: Other DNA sequences of this sample code for an identical CDR3. This sequence joins TRBV7-6 and TRBJ2-3; 7 bases line up with TRBD1. The V and J ends lost 6 bases and 3 bases, in that order; junction bases with no gene match: 6. This CDR3 spans 14 amino acids. Per the germline V gene, CDR1 is SGHVS and CDR2 is FNYEAQ. CDR3 sequence: CASSLDRSTDTQYF. The CDR3 DNA follows: TGTGCCAGCAGTCTGGACAGGTCAACAGATACGCAGTATTTT. The full variable domain, its missing parts supplied by reference TRBV7-6 and TRBJ2-3, is GAGVSQSPRYKVTKRGQDVALRCDPISGHVSLYWYRQALGQGPEFLTYFNYEAQQDKSGLPNDRFSAERPEGSISTLTIQRTEQRDSAMYRCASSLDRSTDTQYFGPGTRLTVL.

The rearrangement joins TRBV20-1 to TRBJ2-2, with D hard to call. The V gene's germline CDR1 is DFQATT and CDR2 SNEGSKA (reference sequence). CDR3 length: 11 residues. Trimming pared 2 bases from V and 6 bases from J, leaving 4 bases between. The CDR3 spells CSARRPGELFF. The CDR3, as DNA: TGCAGTGCTAGAAGGCCCGGGGAGCTGTTTTTT.

V and J are TRBV7-9 and TRBJ2-7; TRBD1 might be the D (5 bases). The CDR3 consists of 16 residues. The germline gives CDR1 SEHNR, CDR2 FQNEAQ (reference sequence). V was shortened by 1 base and J by 2 bases, with 15 bases between the two germline ends. CDR3 loop: CASSLGQAGSPYEQYF. The DNA for the CDR3 is TGTGCCAGCAGCTTAGGGCAGGCAGGGTCTCCCTACGAGCAGTACTTC.

This sequence joins TRBV30 and TRBJ1-6; 9 bases map to TRBD1. The CDR3 consists of 15 residues. Germline CDR1 and CDR2: GTSNPN and SVGIG (reference sequence). J lost 4 bases, V lost 3 bases, and 4 bases had no gene match. The CDR3 DNA follows: TGTGCCTGGAGAGGACAGGGGACGTATAATTCACCCCTCCACTTT. Translating gives CAWRGQGTYNSPLHF. The full variable domain, its missing parts supplied by reference TRBV30 and TRBJ1-6, is SQTIHQWPATLVQPVGSPLSLECTVEGTSNPNLYWYRQAAGRGLQLLFYSVGIGQISSEVPQNLSASRPQDRQFILSSKKLLLSDSGFYLCAWRGQGTYNSPLHFGNGTRLTVT.

V is TRBV7-6 and J is TRBJ2-7, with D perhaps matching TRBD2 (6 bases). CDR3 length equals 14 residues. Germline V gene data show CDR1 as SGHVS and CDR2 as FNYEAQ. The germline V and J ends were trimmed by 5 bases and 3 bases, with 14 bases remaining between them. The CDR3 nucleotides are TGTGCCAGCAGCCCCCGGGGTAGCGGCTACGAGCAGTACTTC. Encoded protein: CASSPRGSGYEQYF.

V gene TRBV6-6 combines with J gene TRBJ2-3; no definite D call. From germline, CDR1 is MNHNY and CDR2 SVGAGI (reference sequence). Trimming cost V 6 bases and J 3 bases, with 10 bases left between them. The CDR3 totals 13 residues. The CDR3 loop reads CASRSITTDTQYF. In DNA, the CDR3 is TGTGCCAGCAGATCCATTACTACAGATACGCAGTATTTT.